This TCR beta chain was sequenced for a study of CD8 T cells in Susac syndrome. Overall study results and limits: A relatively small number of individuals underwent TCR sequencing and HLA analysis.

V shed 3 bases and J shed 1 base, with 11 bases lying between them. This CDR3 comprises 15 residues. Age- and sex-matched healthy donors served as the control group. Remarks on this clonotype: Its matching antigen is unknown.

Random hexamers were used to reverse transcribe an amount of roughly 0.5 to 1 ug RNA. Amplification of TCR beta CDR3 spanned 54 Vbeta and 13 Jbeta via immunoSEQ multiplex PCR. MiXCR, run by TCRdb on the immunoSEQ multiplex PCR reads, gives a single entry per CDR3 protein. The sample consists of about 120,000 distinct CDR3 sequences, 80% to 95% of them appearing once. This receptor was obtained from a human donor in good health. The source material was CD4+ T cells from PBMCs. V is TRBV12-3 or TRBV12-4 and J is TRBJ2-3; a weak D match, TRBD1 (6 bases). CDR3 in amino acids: CASSLYPGGTDTQYF. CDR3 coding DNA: TGTGCCAGCAGTTTGTATCCAGGGGGCACAGATACGCAGTATTTT.